One and the same sample provided the 25 T cell receptor beta chains below, sequenced in a study of OX40 agonist ivuxolimab in advanced cancers. Clones were sequenced by immunoSEQ multiplex PCR, and TCRdb holds only the in-frame ones, with some missing. The table lists tens of thousands of clones, 90% of them singletons. The sequencing used CD4+ or CD8+ T cells sorted from blood, collected in a trial of the OX40 agonist ivuxolimab. The receptors shown here come from an adult with an advanced solid tumor such as melanoma, head and neck, liver or kidney cancer.

The chain links TRBV9 to TRBJ1-3, with D hard to call. Looked up from germline, CDR1 is SGDLS and CDR2 is YYNGEE. The CDR3 has 14 residues. Trimming pared 3 bases from V and 4 bases from J, leaving 11 bases between. In DNA form, the CDR3 reads TGTGCCAGCAGCGATAGGGTCTTCGGAAACACCATATATTTT. Protein sequence: CASSDRVFGNTIYF.

The chain carries TRBV13 and TRBJ2-5, with TRBD1 as a possible D gene (6 bases). The better agreement between TRBJ2-7 and the DNA end casts doubt on the J call. Germline V gene data show CDR1 as PRHDT and CDR2 as FYEKMQ (reference sequence). The CDR3 runs to 15 residues. This CDR3 reads CASSLGGRGIGEQYF. As DNA, the CDR3 is TGTGCCAGCAGCTTAGGGGGCAGGGGCATTGGCGAGCAGTACTTC.

This sequence joins TRBV5-1 and TRBJ2-2; the match to TRBD2 covers 9 bases. The germline V gene encodes CDR1 SGHRS and CDR2 YFSETQ. This CDR3 is 19 amino acids long. J was trimmed by 5 bases and V by 0 bases; bases with no gene match: 14. Here the CDR3 DNA reads TGCGCCAGCAGCTTGGCCGGGGGAGTAGCGGGAGCTCGGACCGGGGAGCTGTTTTTT. Encoded protein: CASSLAGGVAGARTGELFF. Drawing the rest from reference TRBV5-1 and TRBJ2-2, the complete variable domain is KAGVTQTPRYLIKTRGQQVTLSCSPISGHRSVSWYQQTPGQGLQFLFEYFSETQRNKGNFPGRFSGRQFSNSRSEMNVSTLELGDSALYLCASSLAGGVAGARTGELFFGEGSRLTVL.

The J gene is TRBJ2-3, the V gene TRBV7-8; D might be TRBD2 (6 bases). The CDR3 length is 15 residues. Germline lookup yields CDR1 SGHVS and CDR2 FQNEAQ. V lost 7 bases and J 3 bases, leaving 17 bases between the germline ends. The CDR3 DNA reads as TGTGCCAGCATCCCAGTGGCGGGGTGGACAGATACGCAGTATTTT. Its translation is CASIPVAGWTDTQYF.

This clone was observed a handful of times. The chain recombines TRBV6-1 with TRBJ1-5; a weak D match, TRBD1 (5 bases). The V gene's germline CDR1 is MNHNS and CDR2 SASEGT. V lost 5 bases, J lost 0 bases, and 11 bases lay in between. The CDR3 has 15 amino acids. In DNA, the CDR3 is TGTGCCAGCAGTCCGGGGCTCTATAGCAATCAGCCCCAGCATTTT. This gives the protein CASSPGLYSNQPQHF.

The chain uses TRBV5-4 and TRBJ1-2, with 9 nucleotides matching TRBD1. V lost 0 bases to trimming and J lost 1 base; unmatched junction nucleotides: 7. The CDR3 is made up of 17 amino acids. Germline CDR1 and CDR2: SGHNT and YYREEE (reference sequence). CDR3 nucleotides: TGTGCCAGCAGCTTGGGTAATACAGGGGGCAATAACTATGGCTACACCTTC. Protein sequence: CASSLGNTGGNNYGYTF.

The chain combines TRBV11-2 with TRBJ2-3, with unresolved D. Germline CDR1 and CDR2: SGHAT and FQNNGV. The ends were cut back, 5 bases at V and 4 bases at J, with 7 bases in the middle. The CDR3 is 12 residues long. The CDR3 protein is CASSPFPDTQYF. The CDR3 bases are TGTGCCAGCAGCCCGTTCCCAGATACGCAGTATTTT.

The V and J genes are TRBV6-5 and TRBJ1-1; D is possibly TRBD1 (5 bases). The V and J ends lost 6 bases and 10 bases respectively, with 12 bases between them. In germline, CDR1 is MNHEY, CDR2 SVGAGI. CDR3 length: 11 amino acids. The CDR3 reads CASRGEVGAFF. The CDR3 nucleotides are TGTGCCAGCAGGGGGGAGGTGGGAGCTTTCTTT.

The J gene is TRBJ2-2, the V gene TRBV4-1; 8 bases match TRBD1. V was pared by 5 bases and J by 4 bases, with 3 bases of the junction left unmatched. Germline V gene lookup returns CDR1 MGHRA and CDR2 YSYEKL. CDR3 length equals 14 residues. The CDR3 is CASSDRGLTGELFF. Here the CDR3 DNA reads TGCGCCAGCAGCGACAGGGGCCTCACCGGGGAGCTGTTTTTT.

This clone came up a few times. The J gene is TRBJ2-7, the V gene TRBV30; unclear D gene. Trimming shortened V by 0 bases and J by 3 bases, and 9 bases separated the two germline ends. This CDR3 region has 13 residues. Looked up from germline, CDR1 is GTSNPN and CDR2 is SVGIG (reference sequence). The CDR3 DNA reads as TGTGCCTGGAGTGTAGGTTACGGCTACGAGCAGTACTTC. Its protein is CAWSVGYGYEQYF.

V usage is TRBV13 and J usage is TRBJ2-3; D uncertain. From germline, CDR1 is PRHDT and CDR2 FYEKMQ (reference sequence). V gave up 2 bases and J gave up 4 bases, with 4 bases separating them. This CDR3 comprises 12 residues. The CDR3 nucleotides are TGTGCCAGCAGCTTAATGGCAGATACGCAGTATTTT. It translates to CASSLMADTQYF.

The chain links TRBV28 to TRBJ1-5, with a possible D match to TRBD1 (5 bases). The V gene lost 5 bases and the J gene lost 4 bases, with 12 bases spanning the gap. There are 14 residues in the CDR3. Germline V lookup: CDR1 MDHEN, CDR2 SYDVKM. CDR3: CASSPRQRNQPQHF. For the CDR3, the DNA is TGTGCCAGCAGTCCCCGACAGAGAAATCAGCCCCAGCATTTT.

The rearrangement joins TRBV27 to TRBJ1-5; D might be TRBD1 (5 bases). The V gene's germline CDR1 is MNHEY and CDR2 SMNVEV (reference sequence). The CDR3 is made up of 12 amino acids. V lost 11 bases to trimming and J lost 6 bases, with 14 bases between them. DNA of the CDR3: TGTGCCGTTGGTAGGGGTTCTCAGCCCCAGCATTTT. Protein sequence: CAVGRGSQPQHF.

The chain links TRBV14 to TRBJ2-7, with D perhaps matching TRBD1 (6 bases). Trimming cost V 1 base and J 8 bases, with 12 bases left between them. Per the germline V gene, CDR1 is SGHDN and CDR2 is FVKESK. This CDR3 is built from 13 residues. The CDR3 protein is CASSQGTGWQQYF. The CDR3 nucleotides are TGTGCCAGCAGCCAAGGTACAGGGTGGCAGCAGTACTTC.

CDR3 in amino acids: CASSPGAYGYTF. The DNA for the CDR3 is TGTGCCAGCAGTCCAGGGGCCTATGGCTACACCTTC. This sequence joins TRBV5-8 and TRBJ1-2, with a tentative D call TRBD1 (6 bases). The V end lost 5 bases, the J end lost 4 bases, and 9 bases lay between the germline ends. Germline-derived CDR1 and CDR2 are SGHTS and YDEGEE. The CDR3 covers 12 residues.

V gene TRBV19 combines with J gene TRBJ2-1; 7 bases are shared with TRBD2. V shed 7 bases and J 4 bases; nucleotides not matched to a gene: 7. Germline V gene sequence: CDR1 LNHDA, CDR2 SQIVND (reference sequence). CDR3 length: 14 residues. The CDR3 sequence: CASKRGPPYNEQFF. The CDR3 nucleotides read TGTGCCAGTAAGCGGGGCCCCCCTTACAATGAGCAGTTCTTC.

The chain joins TRBV9 to TRBJ1-1; TRBD1 might be the D (5 bases). V lost 2 bases, J lost 4 bases, and 12 bases lay in between. The germline V gene has CDR1 SGDLS and CDR2 YYNGEE. This CDR3 is 14 amino acids long. The CDR3 loop is CASSVAGFGTEAFF. The DNA of the CDR3 is TGTGCCAGCAGCGTTGCAGGGTTTGGCACTGAAGCTTTCTTT.

By share, this clone counts as medium-sized. CDR3 region: CASSLSGGEGEKLFF. In nucleotides, the CDR3 is TGTGCCAGCAGCTTATCAGGGGGCGAGGGAGAAAAACTGTTTTTT. The chain employs TRBV11-2 and TRBJ1-4; 8 bases map to TRBD1. V lost 2 bases to trimming and J lost 8 bases; unmatched junction nucleotides: 7. Germline CDR1 reads SGHAT; CDR2 reads FQNNGV. CDR3 length: 15 amino acids.

V is TRBV7-6 and J is TRBJ2-2; D remains unclear. This CDR3 has 15 amino acids. Between the trimmed V and J ends, which lost 5 bases and 6 bases, there was a span of 16 bases. Germline values: CDR1 SGHVS, CDR2 FNYEAQ. CDR3 loop: CASSPLIGSPGELFF. The CDR3 DNA reads TGTGCCAGCAGCCCGTTGATCGGGTCCCCCGGGGAGCTGTTTTTT.

This rearrangement joins TRBV5-4 to TRBJ1-1; TRBD1 aligns across 7 bases. Germline trimming cut 2 bases from V and 6 bases from J; bases unmatched to any gene: 1. The CDR3 is made up of 12 amino acids. The germline V gene has CDR1 SGHNT and CDR2 YYREEE (reference sequence). In DNA form, the CDR3 reads TGTGCCAGCAGCTTAACAGGGGCTGAAGCTTTCTTT. Translation gives CASSLTGAEAFF.

Details on this clone: The junction and the germline gene differ at one end; a read error may be behind it. The chain joins TRBV9 to TRBJ1-4; no clear D. This CDR3 has 13 residues. Germline-derived CDR1 and CDR2 are SGDLS and YYNGEE. For the CDR3, the DNA is TGTGCCAGCAGCGATGGGAGGTATGAAGAACTGTTTTTT. Translating gives CASSDGRYEELFF.

The V and J genes are TRBV27 and TRBJ2-1; 8 nucleotides agree with TRBD2. This CDR3 contains 13 residues. The J segment lost 12 bases and the V segment lost 2 bases, leaving 6 bases of the junction unmatched. The V gene's germline CDR1 is MNHEY and CDR2 SMNVEV (reference sequence). CDR3 sequence: CASSLQAGVGQFF. CDR3 nucleotide sequence: TGTGCCAGCAGTTTACAAGCGGGAGTCGGGCAGTTCTTC.

CDR3 amino acids: CASNLGNTEAFF. The DNA of the CDR3 is TGTGCCAGCAACCTAGGGAATACTGAAGCTTTCTTT. This rearrangement joins TRBV2 to TRBJ1-1, with no clear D. Trimming shortened V by 7 bases and J by 5 bases, and 11 bases separated the two germline ends. Germline loops: CDR1 SNHLY, CDR2 FYNNEI. The CDR3 totals 12 residues.

The CDR3 DNA reads as TGTGCCAGCGAAGAGTCGGGGGGGAGTCCCACTGAAGCTTTCTTT. Protein sequence: CASEESGGSPTEAFF. This chain joins TRBV9 and TRBJ1-1; TRBD1 might be the D (5 bases). This CDR3 has 15 amino acids. The germline gives CDR1 SGDLS, CDR2 YYNGEE. Trimming left V 7 bases short and J 4 bases short, with 20 bases between.

This rearrangement joins TRBV9 to TRBJ1-1, with D possibly being TRBD1 (6 bases). Germline CDR1 SGDLS, CDR2 YYNGEE. Trimming pared 3 bases from V and 0 bases from J, leaving 12 bases between. The length of the CDR3 is 15 residues. In DNA form, the CDR3 reads TGTGCCAGCAGCGCCGAGGGGGGTCTGAACACTGAAGCTTTCTTT. Translating gives CASSAEGGLNTEAFF.